This T cell receptor (beta chain) emerged from a study of OX40 agonist ivuxolimab in advanced cancers. Data came from immunoSEQ multiplex PCR; TCRdb stores just in-frame clones and leaves some out. The sample holds over 15,000 clones, roughly 83% seen once. Trimming took off 1 base at V and 0 bases at J, with 15 bases between the two ends. The CDR3 spans 17 residues. CDR1 and CDR2 (germline): SGHNT, YYREEE (reference sequence). This TCR came from an adult with an advanced solid tumor such as melanoma, head and neck, liver or kidney cancer. The V call is TRBV5-4, the J call TRBJ2-3; D possibly uses TRBD1 or TRBD2 (6 bases each). The source was CD4+ or CD8+ T cells sorted from blood, collected in a trial of the OX40 agonist ivuxolimab. The CDR3 protein is CASSLFDGGWSTDTQYF. The CDR3, as DNA: TGTGCCAGCAGCTTGTTCGACGGGGGCTGGAGCACAGATACGCAGTATTTT.